This T cell receptor (beta chain) derives from a study of CD8+ T cells in alopecia areata. General study results and limits: Especially in alopecia totalis/universalis, lesional scalp showed greater clonality than normal scalp did. The study found TCR sharing across patients less clear than in mice, possibly for HLA reasons. Uncertainty about whether baseline CD8+ expansion is linked to response remains, with one nonresponder. Scalp samples also yield sequences from resident alphabeta T cells of normal skin.

V lost 0 bases, J lost 5 bases, and 13 bases lay in between. The CDR3 consists of 15 residues. Germline V gene data show CDR1 as MGHRA and CDR2 as YSYEKL. Extraction of RNA preceded its reverse transcription into cDNA, which served as the sequencing template. The repertoire was sequenced with immunoSEQ multiplex PCR; TCRdb's copy has only in-frame clones and lacks some. The table has roughly 230,000 clones, less than 50% seen once. Treatment noted: oral pan-JAK inhibitor, 5-10 mg twice daily. As regards this clone: Antigen unknown.

The sample consisted of CD4+ T cells sorted from blood, taken at approximately week 36, from a patient treated with tofacitinib. The TCR sequence derives from a human donor with alopecia areata. This sequence joins TRBV4-1 and TRBJ1-2; D remains ambiguous. The CDR3 DNA is TGCGCCAGCAGCCAAGATTGGCACAGCCCTTATGGCTACACCTTC. Translating it yields CASSQDWHSPYGYTF.